This T cell receptor (beta chain) was found in a study of cytomegalovirus exposure and HLA in healthy donors. The V segment lost 0 bases and the J segment 8 bases; nucleotides outside the gene matches: 5. This CDR3 is 13 amino acids long. CDR1 and CDR2 (germline): GTSNPN, SVGIG (reference sequence). Findings and limits, study-wide: Later on, an analysis tied over 15,000 TCR beta sequences to HLA alleles at 0.05 false discovery rate. In a later analysis, CMV-associated beta chains were mostly HLA-associated, it appeared. Donor immune exposure was known only as CMV serostatus. Versus the roughly 640-donor mean, an Asian-associated ancestry cluster reportedly showed fewer N-insertions in a later analysis.

PCR primers comprised 60 Vbeta and 13 Jbeta primers. The table came from immunoSEQ multiplex PCR; TCRdb's copy has only in-frame clones and leaves some out. This table has about 160,000 clones, more than 70% appearing once. Concerning this clone itself: Its specificity is not known.

This sequence was found in a male donor in good health and CMV-seropositive. The chain joins TRBV30 to TRBJ1-2; 8 nucleotides match TRBD1. Sequencing was done on a sample of PBMCs. CDR3 nucleotides: TGTGCCTGGAGTGTAGGACAGGGAAAAGGCTACACCTTC. It translates to CAWSVGQGKGYTF.